This T cell receptor beta chain was recorded in a study of identical twins. Overall study results and limits: Not following the same donors, the study drew its conclusions from cross-sectional statistical analysis.

This clonotype was seen a handful of times. No antigen is known for it. TCRdb re-analysed the 5' RACE reads in MiXCR, keeping a single row per CDR3 protein. The sample has hundreds of thousands of distinct CDR3 sequences, under 8.5% seen once. Looked up from germline, CDR1 is SGHAT and CDR2 is FQNNGV. V shed 4 bases, J shed 6 bases, and the junction held 5 bases outside the gene matches. The CDR3 runs 14 residues. The data were also submitted as part of a second study, on yellow fever vaccine responses in identical twins.

The V call is TRBV11-2, the J call TRBJ2-1, with 8 bases aligning to TRBD2. This receptor was identified in a woman aged 18-29 years in good health. The sequenced sample was PBMCs. CDR3 protein: CASSSLAGPNEQFF. CDR3 DNA: TGTGCCAGCAGCTCCCTAGCGGGTCCCAATGAGCAGTTCTTC.